A selection of T cell receptor beta chains follows, all from one sample in a study of blood T cell repertoires in COVID-19. Assay: immunoSEQ multiplex PCR; the TCRdb copy retains only in-frame clones and omits some. The repertoire holds about 86,000 clones, with approximately 78% as singletons. Sequenced sample: peripheral blood. Every receptor here comes from a woman of 80 years or more with acute or convalescent COVID-19. CDR3s include the opening cysteine and the closing phenylalanine or tryptophan. D genes are given only for firm matches. Clone size appears in some rows only: once, few, many, or a class for an expanded clone.

NA	TRBV6-1	NA	TRBJ2-2	CASSASKGPLIWELFF	TGTGCCAGCAGTGCCTCCAAGGGGCCCCTAATTTGGGAGCTGTTTTTT
NA	TRBV7-9	NA	TRBJ1-1	CASSQETLSTEAFF	TGTGCCAGCAGCCAAGAGACATTGAGCACTGAAGCTTTCTTT
once	TRBV7-2	NA	TRBJ2-3	CASSLAGEADTQYF	TGTGCCAGCAGCTTAGCAGGGGAGGCGGATACGCAGTATTTT
NA	TRBV7-2	TRBD2	TRBJ2-1	CASSFGAGVGNEQFF	TGTGCCAGCAGCTTCGGAGCGGGAGTGGGCAATGAGCAGTTCTTC
NA	TRBV3-1/TRBV3-2	NA	TRBJ1-6	CASSQVTDSPLHF	TGTGCCAGCAGCCAGGTGACAGATTCACCCCTCCACTTT
NA	TRBV19	TRBD1	TRBJ2-5	CASSEGQFSETQYF	TGTGCCAGTAGCGAGGGACAGTTTAGCGAGACCCAGTACTTC
NA	TRBV19	TRBD2	TRBJ2-3	CASSRLAGGSTDTQYF	TGTGCCAGTAGCCGACTAGCGGGAGGGAGCACAGATACGCAGTATTTT
NA	TRBV5-1	NA	TRBJ1-2	CASSLDPLSRGYTF	TGCGCCAGCAGCTTGGATCCCTTAAGCAGGGGCTACACCTTC
NA	TRBV6-2/TRBV6-3	NA	TRBJ1-5	CASSYEGGVQPQHF	TGTGCCAGCAGTTACGAGGGAGGGGTACAGCCCCAGCATTTT
NA	TRBV7-2	TRBD2	TRBJ2-2	CASSPRTSGSTGELFF	TGTGCCAGCAGCCCCAGGACTAGCGGGAGCACCGGGGAGCTGTTTTTT
NA	TRBV19	NA	TRBJ1-2	CASSTTTDYGYTF	TGTGCCAGTAGTACCACGACAGACTATGGCTACACCTTC
NA	TRBV9	NA	TRBJ2-1	CASSVGETFTYNEQFF	TGTGCCAGCAGCGTAGGTGAGACTTTTACCTACAATGAGCAGTTCTTC
NA	TRBV19	NA	TRBJ2-7	CASSIVPGDYEQYF	TGTGCCAGTAGTATTGTCCCAGGGGACTACGAGCAGTACTTC
NA	TRBV6-5	TRBD2	TRBJ2-2	CASSRTSGDTGELFF	TGTGCCAGCAGTCGGACTAGCGGGGACACCGGGGAGCTGTTTTTT
NA	TRBV11-3	NA	TRBJ1-1	CASSLLEAFF	TGTGCCAGCAGCCTTCTTGAAGCTTTCTTT
NA	TRBV10-2	NA	TRBJ1-5	CASSGTSQAQHF	TGCGCCAGCAGTGGAACCTCTCAGGCCCAGCATTTT
NA	TRBV27	NA	TRBJ1-3	CASSARGGGNTIYF	TGTGCCAGCAGTGCAAGGGGGGGCGGAAACACCATATATTTT
NA	TRBV6-6	NA	TRBJ2-3	CAGGSSTDTQYF	TGTGCAGGAGGCAGCAGCACAGATACGCAGTATTTT
once	TRBV5-4	NA	TRBJ1-4	CASSLTSSTNEKLFF	TGTGCCAGCAGCTTGACCAGTTCAACTAATGAAAAACTGTTTTTT
NA	TRBV10-2	TRBD1	TRBJ2-1	CAVGPGQAVNEQFF	TGCGCCGTCGGTCCGGGACAGGCTGTCAATGAGCAGTTCTTC
NA	TRBV18	NA	TRBJ2-5	CASSPGTFQETQYF	TGTGCCAGCTCACCAGGGACATTCCAAGAGACCCAGTACTTC
NA	TRBV6-5	NA	TRBJ1-1	CASSYSTLNTEAFF	TGTGCCAGCAGTTACTCGACTTTGAACACTGAAGCTTTCTTT
NA	TRBV18	NA	TRBJ2-3	CASSPQTRSTDTQYF	TGTGCCAGCTCACCGCAGACTAGATCCACAGATACGCAGTATTTT
NA	TRBV5-1	NA	TRBJ2-2	CASSLAGGVAETGELFF	TGCGCCAGCAGCTTGGCCGGAGGGGTAGCGGAAACCGGGGAGCTGTTTTTT
NA	TRBV27	TRBD1	TRBJ2-1	CASRKTGASSYNEQFF	TGTGCCAGCAGAAAAACAGGGGCCAGCTCCTACAATGAGCAGTTCTTC
NA	TRBV11-3	NA	TRBJ2-2	CASSLGTSTGELFF	TGTGCCAGCAGCTTAGGAACTAGCACCGGGGAGCTGTTTTTT
few	TRBV3-1/TRBV3-2	NA	TRBJ1-1	CASSPEVNTEAFF	TGTGCCAGCAGCCCGGAGGTGAACACTGAAGCTTTCTTT
NA	TRBV5-1	NA	TRBJ2-1	CASSLDGISSDEQFF	TGCGCCAGCAGCCTTGATGGAATATCAAGCGATGAGCAGTTCTTC